The entry below describes one T cell receptor (beta chain). Its antigen is not known. V was trimmed by 4 bases and J by 4 bases, leaving 16 bases between them. Germline V gene lookup returns CDR1 MNHEY and CDR2 SVGEGT. This CDR3 spans 15 amino acids. The method was immunoSEQ multiplex PCR; TCRdb's version includes in-frame clones alone and lacks a portion of them. In the table there are roughly 130,000 clones, approximately 85% of which are singletons. This entry belongs to a study of T cell responses to AZD1222 COVID-19 vaccine. General study findings and limits: Per reports, nearly half of all spike-specific TCRs target regions that are unmutated in variants. Across spike, vaccine-associated CD4 TCRs were found, dominant at 160-218 and 743-854.

The chain combines TRBV6-2 or TRBV6-3 with TRBJ2-5; a weak D match, TRBD1 (6 bases). This sequence originates from an adult in good health. The material sequenced was peripheral blood, taken on day 0 of AZD1222 vaccination. CDR3: CASSFGRGQGETQYF. The CDR3 coding sequence is TGTGCCAGCAGTTTTGGCAGGGGTCAGGGAGAGACCCAGTACTTC.